A single sample is the source of the 12 T cell receptor beta chains below, sequenced in a study of shared clonotypes between healthy human individuals. Profiling relied on immunoSEQ multiplex PCR, and the TCRdb table lists in-frame clones only, not all of them. In the table there are approximately 500,000 clones, 60% to 80% of which are singletons. Sequencing was performed on PBMCs. These receptors originate from a woman between 40 and 50 years old in good health. Some clones in this sample may be carry-over from other donors' samples.

As for this clone: The same CDR3 is also encoded by other DNA sequences in this sample. The V and J genes are TRBV5-1 and TRBJ1-1; tentatively, D is TRBD1 (6 bases). Trimming took off 2 bases at V and 1 base at J, with 9 bases between the two ends. This CDR3 contains 14 residues. Germline CDR1 reads SGHRS; CDR2 reads YFSETQ. The CDR3 region has the DNA TGCGCCAGCAGCTTAGGACAGCCGAACACTGAAGCTTTCTTT. Translating it yields CASSLGQPNTEAFF.

The V call is TRBV29-1, the J call TRBJ2-1; TRBD2 might be the D (6 bases). CDR1 SQVTM and CDR2 ANQGSEA come from the germline V gene. This CDR3 is 15 amino acids long. With 4 bases removed from V and 0 bases from J, the gap between germline ends came to 13 bases. CDR3 DNA: TGCAGCGTTGGCGGGGCTGGGAGCTCCTACAATGAGCAGTTCTTC. This encodes CSVGGAGSSYNEQFF.

The V gene is TRBV5-4, the J gene TRBJ2-5; TRBD1 agrees at 9 bases. The CDR3 spans 15 residues. The germline V gene has CDR1 SGHNT and CDR2 YYREEE (reference sequence). Unmatched junction bases numbered 9, after V lost 6 bases and J lost 3 bases. CDR3 in amino acids: CASIEAGTGKETQYF. The CDR3, as DNA: TGTGCCAGCATCGAAGCCGGGACAGGGAAAGAGACCCAGTACTTC.

This sequence joins TRBV2 and TRBJ2-4; D is possibly TRBD2 (5 bases). The CDR3 totals 13 residues. Germline values: CDR1 SNHLY, CDR2 FYNNEI. Trimming took 7 bases from V and 8 from J, leaving 15 bases between them. The CDR3 loop is CASNGPRRDIQYF. In DNA, the CDR3 is TGTGCCAGCAATGGGCCGCGGCGGGACATTCAGTACTTC.

This clone was counted once. The chain recombines TRBV20-1 with TRBJ2-7; unclear D gene. V was shortened by 5 bases and J by 6 bases, with 11 bases between the two germline ends. The CDR3 runs to 11 residues. Germline V gene sequence: CDR1 DFQATT, CDR2 SNEGSKA (reference sequence). CDR3 nucleotides: TGCAGTGCTGGCGGTAGGGTCGAGCAGTACTTC. The encoded protein is CSAGGRVEQYF.

This sequence joins TRBV7-9 and TRBJ1-4; D gene ambiguous. The CDR3 covers 15 residues. Trimming shortened V by 7 bases and J by 0 bases, and 12 bases separated the two germline ends. Germline CDR1 and CDR2: SEHNR and FQNEAQ (reference sequence). DNA for the CDR3: TGTGCCAGCACCTTGTCGGGAGCAACTAATGAAAAACTGTTTTTT. This sequence encodes CASTLSGATNEKLFF.

V is TRBV2 and J is TRBJ2-5; no clear D. The ends were cut back, 4 bases at V and 0 bases at J, with 9 bases in the middle. This CDR3 region has 14 residues. Germline CDR1 is SNHLY and CDR2 is FYNNEI. CDR3 amino acids: CASSGQMYQETQYF. The CDR3 DNA reads as TGTGCCAGCAGTGGCCAGATGTACCAAGAGACCCAGTACTTC.

The chain combines TRBV6-1 with TRBJ1-1; D remains unclear. The length of the CDR3 is 12 residues. The V gene lost 9 bases and the J gene lost 6 bases, with 14 bases spanning the gap. CDR1 is MNHNS, CDR2 SASEGT, per germline. Written as DNA, the CDR3 is TGTGCCAGTTCGGCAGGTGGCGCTGAAGCTTTCTTT. Amino acid sequence: CASSAGGAEAFF.

Worth noting for this clone: This sample includes further DNA sequences coding for the same CDR3. The J gene is TRBJ2-3, the V gene TRBV7-9; D remains unclear. The CDR3 consists of 12 residues. Germline CDR1 is SEHNR and CDR2 is FQNEAQ (reference sequence). V was cut by 6 bases and J by 0 bases, with 4 bases left in between. The CDR3 spells CASSLSTDTQYF. CDR3 nucleotides: TGTGCCAGCAGTCTGAGCACAGATACGCAGTATTTT.

By share, this clone ranks as medium-sized. The rearrangement uses TRBV6-4 and TRBJ2-3; TRBD2 matches 7 bases. The germline V gene encodes CDR1 MRHNA and CDR2 SNTAGT. The CDR3 spans 14 residues. Unmatched junction bases numbered 8, after V lost 5 bases and J lost 6 bases. In DNA form, the CDR3 reads TGTGCCAGCAGTAGCGGGAAAGACTTGGATACGCAGTATTTT. Translated: CASSSGKDLDTQYF.

This clone has more than one count but fewer than ten. CDR3 protein: CASSLDAGNYGYTF. In DNA form, the CDR3 reads TGTGCCAGCAGCTTAGACGCGGGGAACTATGGCTACACCTTC. V is TRBV7-2 and J is TRBJ1-2; D remains unclear. The CDR3 has 14 amino acids. The V gene's germline CDR1 is SGHTA and CDR2 FQGNSA. The germline V and J ends were trimmed by 1 base and 2 bases, with 8 bases remaining between them.

The chain links TRBV25-1 to TRBJ2-7, with D perhaps matching TRBD1 or TRBD2 (5 bases each). Per the germline V gene, CDR1 is MGHDK and CDR2 is SYGVNS. The CDR3 contains 15 residues. The V end was cut by 7 bases, the J end by 0 bases, with 16 bases between. The CDR3 DNA sequence: TGTGCCAGCACGGGGTCGGAGACAGCCTCCTACGAGCAGTACTTC. Protein product: CASTGSETASYEQYF.